The source of this T cell receptor (beta chain) is a study of OX40 agonist ivuxolimab in advanced cancers. Regarding the complete study: Ivuxolimab was a fully human IgG2 agonistic monoclonal antibody targeting the costimulatory receptor OX40 (CD134). Intravenous ivuxolimab was administered to patients every 2 weeks at six dose levels: 0.01, 0.1, 0.3, 1.5, 3 and 10 mg/kg. Of the 50 or so patients in dose escalation, 19 had hepatocellular carcinoma, about 15 had melanoma, 9 had renal cell carcinoma and 9 had head and neck cancer. A male proportion of roughly 85% and a mean age of 60 years, ranging from roughly 23 to 90, were recorded for the dose-escalation cohort. Patients were allowed to have had prior anti-PD-1, anti-PD-L1 or anti-CTLA-4 therapy, and around 43% of the dose-escalation patients had been treated with checkpoint inhibitors. Partial responses occurred in three dose-escalation patients: two with cutaneous melanoma and one with hepatocellular carcinoma. Peripheral TCRbeta sequencing was intended to test whether TCR sequence diversity was altered and clonal T-cell expansion was caused by ivuxolimab. The paper covers the monotherapy dose-escalation part of the phase I ivuxolimab trial, which included N of about 56 patients. Broad study findings and their caveats: Low levels of normalized T-cell clonal expansion were also seen in some patients who did not respond. In the 0.1-3.0 mg/kg groups, partial responders were among the patients with the lowest normalized peripheral clonal expansion, particularly in CD8+ T cells. Which antigens the clonally expanded peripheral T cells were specific for was not determined. Clonal expansion of both CD4+ and CD8+ blood T cells was observed from baseline to week 6 at doses 0.1 to 3.0 mg/kg. After ivuxolimab, CD8+ T cells had more expanded clones than CD4+ T cells on average.

Of note for this clone: It has no known antigen specificity. No much larger clone exists at a distance of one base, and base qualities are not known.

Genomic DNA was extracted from sorted cells for sequencing of the TCRbeta CDR3 region. The immunoSEQ Assay was used for sequencing of TCRbeta CDR3 regions. TCRdb took over this immuneACCESS table, retaining in-frame rearrangements with V and J assigned. Such tables are incomplete; in checked studies, under half of the missing clones stem from an unresolved V gene, and the remainder is unexplained. The sample table records around 79,000 clones; about 89% of these occur just once. The ten largest clones capture approximately 0.72% of the sample. Sequences SGHVT (CDR1) and SQSDAQ (CDR2) are obtained from the germline V gene. After removal of 5 bases from V and 2 bases from J, the junction retains 12 bases not matched to a gene. Including the terminal cysteine and phenylalanine, the CDR3 comprises 17 residues. Only the CDR3 part of the read is kept: 51 bases, read in frame from the first base. The trial excluded patients who had a history of autoimmune disease or who were on systemic immunosuppression. Peripheral blood for TCR sequencing was collected from all dose cohorts at baseline, on cycle 4 day 1, and on cycle 7 day 1. Samples were obtained from an open-label, multicenter, first-in-human phase I dose-escalation trial of ivuxolimab. The trial enrolled adults with locally advanced or metastatic head and neck squamous cell, hepatocellular, melanoma or renal cell carcinoma. Before TCR sequencing, CD4+ T cells and CD8+ T cells were sorted from peripheral blood as separate populations.

The specimen comprised CD4+ or CD8+ T cells sorted from blood, sampled in a trial of the OX40 agonist ivuxolimab. The origin of this receptor is an adult with an advanced solid tumor such as melanoma, head and neck, liver or kidney cancer. The sequence links TRBV7-4 to TRBJ1-1; 9 bases in between match TRBD1. The encoded CDR3 is CASSPRQGVPLNTEAFF. The DNA sequence reads TGTGCCAGCAGCCCACGACAGGGGGTGCCACTTAACACTGAAGCTTTCTTT.